This T cell receptor beta chain stems from a study of blood T cell repertoires in COVID-19. Overall study context: Italy, Spain and the United States were the sources of the convalescent and acute COVID-19 samples. The analysed material was cDNA or gDNA that came from T cells, B-cell-depleted T cells, or PBMCs.

In the source study's methods: How many nucleated cells were present was estimated from reference gene primer amplification. Data came from immunoSEQ multiplex PCR; TCRdb stores just in-frame clones and leaves some out. V and J calls and clone size are copied from that table; D and trimming were computed from the DNA. The table lists under 250,000 clones, 80% to 90% of them singletons, with approximately 13% in the top ten. Trimming took 4 bases from V and 9 from J; bases not matched to a gene: 8. Per germline, CDR1 SGHTA and CDR2 FQGNSA. The CDR3 sequence is 15 residues long. The clonotype originates from a human donor in a cohort sampled during active COVID-19. Sequencing was carried out using peripheral blood. This chain connects TRBV7-2 to TRBJ2-1; 11 bases align to TRBD2. The CDR3 spells CASSSLAGGGGEQFF. The DNA of the CDR3 is TGTGCCAGCAGCTCGCTAGCGGGAGGTGGCGGTGAGCAGTTCTTC.